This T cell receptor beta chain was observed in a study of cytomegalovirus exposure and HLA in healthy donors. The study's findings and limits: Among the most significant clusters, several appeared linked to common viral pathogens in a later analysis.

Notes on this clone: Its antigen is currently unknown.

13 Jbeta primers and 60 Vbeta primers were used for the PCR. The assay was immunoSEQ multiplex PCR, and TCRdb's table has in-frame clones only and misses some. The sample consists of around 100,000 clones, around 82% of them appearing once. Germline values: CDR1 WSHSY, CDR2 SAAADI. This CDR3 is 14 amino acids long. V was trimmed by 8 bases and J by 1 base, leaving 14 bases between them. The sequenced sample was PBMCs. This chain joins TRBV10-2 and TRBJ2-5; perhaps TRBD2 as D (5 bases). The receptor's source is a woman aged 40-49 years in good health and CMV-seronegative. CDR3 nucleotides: TGCGCCAGCGGAGGACCTCCCGTCCAAGAGACCCAGTACTTC. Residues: CASGGPPVQETQYF.